This entry features one T cell receptor beta chain sequence. This sample was taken from a study of blood T cell repertoires in COVID-19. Study details: Samples came from the United States, Italy and Spain, spanning acute and convalescent COVID-19. PBMCs, B-cell-depleted T cells, or T cells were the source of the cDNA or gDNA that made up the material.

This CDR3 region has 15 residues. The V end was cut by 1 base, the J end by 3 bases, with 9 bases between. Germline loops: CDR1 LGHNA, CDR2 YNFKEQ. Seattle cases were enrolled at active infection and followed longitudinally. How the authors handled the data: Scientists estimated how many nucleated cells there were by amplifying reference gene primers. The method was immunoSEQ multiplex PCR; TCRdb's version includes in-frame clones alone and lacks a portion of them. V, J and clone size are taken as reported in that table, and D and trimming were inferred from the DNA itself. The profile shows some 130,000 clones, 90% of them singletons.

Sample: peripheral blood. V is TRBV4-2 and J is TRBJ1-4, with D possibly being TRBD1 (6 bases). This receptor was obtained from a man in his sixties with COVID-19, enrolled during active disease. CDR3 sequence reads: CASSQVWTANEKLFF. The CDR3 coding sequence is TGTGCCAGCAGCCAAGTGTGGACAGCTAATGAAAAACTGTTTTTT.